This T cell receptor (beta chain) was sequenced during a study of PD-1 blockade in classical Hodgkin lymphoma. The V end was cut by 2 bases, the J end by 5 bases, with 12 bases between. In germline, CDR1 is SGHTA, CDR2 FQGNSA. The CDR3 runs to 14 residues. Time point defined: cycle 4 day 1 (C4D1), after five to seven weeks of nivolumab. Every patient experienced relapse after autologous stem cell transplantation, and brentuximab vedotin exposure varied. Measured with immunoSEQ multiplex PCR; TCRdb has only the in-frame clones, and not every one. Among 6,600 or so clones, roughly 70% were seen once, and the ten largest hold 35% to 45%.

The sequence came from a human donor with classical Hodgkin lymphoma. This sample comprised peripheral blood mononuclear cells (PBMCs), obtained before the fourth cycle of nivolumab. The genes are TRBV7-2 and TRBJ2-5; D could derive from TRBD1 or TRBD2 (6 bases each). The CDR3 DNA sequence: TGTGCCAGCAGCTTAAGGCGGAGGGGGGAGACCCAGTACTTC. Its protein is CASSLRRRGETQYF.